This T cell receptor (beta chain) is drawn from a study of T cell changes during pregnancy in multiple sclerosis. TCRdb's table, derived via immunoSEQ multiplex PCR, lists solely in-frame clones and lacks some. The sample yields about 64,000 clones, more than 90% seen once. CDR3 length: 17 amino acids. The V gene lost 0 bases and the J gene lost 1 base, with 14 bases spanning the gap. Germline V lookup: CDR1 MRHNA, CDR2 SNTAGT. This sequence joins TRBV6-4 and TRBJ2-3; D perhaps matches TRBD2 (7 bases). This clonotype was sampled from a female donor with multiple sclerosis, enrolled in a pregnancy study. This sample comprised peripheral blood, obtained in the second trimester of pregnancy. The CDR3, as DNA: TGTGCCAGCAGTGACTCGGGGGGGACAACAGGCACAGATACGCAGTATTTT. Protein: CASSDSGGTTGTDTQYF.